The 30 T cell receptor beta chains below all came from one sample that was sequenced in a study of blood T cell repertoires in COVID-19. The repertoire was sequenced with immunoSEQ multiplex PCR; TCRdb's copy has only in-frame clones and lacks some. The sample has hundreds of thousands of clones; 75% to 85% are singletons. The sequenced material came from peripheral blood. The origin of the receptors is a woman aged 80 or over with COVID-19, enrolled during active disease.

The V and J genes are TRBV18 and TRBJ1-1, with D hard to call. CDR3 length: 12 amino acids. V dropped 3 bases and J dropped 5 bases, with 7 bases sitting between them. The germline V gene has CDR1 KGHSH and CDR2 LQKENI. The CDR3 DNA reads as TGTGCCAGCTCACCTGTTTTAACTGAAGCTTTCTTT. As protein: CASSPVLTEAFF.

The V gene is TRBV7-9, the J gene TRBJ1-4; 7 nucleotides agree with TRBD1. The germline CDR1 and CDR2 sequences are SEHNR and FQNEAQ (reference sequence). V lost 4 bases to trimming and J lost 8 bases; unmatched junction nucleotides: 7. The CDR3 length is 14 residues. CDR3 in amino acids: CASSSGTDREKLFF. The CDR3 nucleotides are TGTGCCAGCAGCTCCGGGACAGATAGAGAAAAACTGTTTTTT.

J is TRBJ1-2 and V is TRBV12-5, with D unclear. The germline V and J ends were trimmed by 0 bases and 2 bases, with 19 bases remaining between them. The CDR3 is 18 residues long. The germline gives CDR1 LGHNT, CDR2 FRNRAP. CDR3 coding DNA: TGTGCTAGTGGTTTGGTATCTAAAGCGGACGACGAGAACTATGGCTACACCTTC. It encodes CASGLVSKADDENYGYTF.

This chain joins TRBV28 and TRBJ1-5, with 7 bases lining up with TRBD1. Germline V gene lookup returns CDR1 MDHEN and CDR2 SYDVKM. The CDR3 length is 16 residues. V dropped 5 bases and J dropped 6; count of bases not matched to a gene: 13. CDR3 in DNA: TGTGCCAGCAGTAGAATCAAGGCAGGGGGTAGTCAGCCCCAGCATTTT. This codes for CASSRIKAGGSQPQHF.

This chain joins TRBV18 and TRBJ1-6; D is unclear. Trimming shortened V by 2 bases and J by 8 bases, and 10 bases separated the two germline ends. The CDR3 is 14 residues long. The germline gives CDR1 KGHSH, CDR2 LQKENI. As DNA, the CDR3 is TGTGCCAGCTCACCAGGGCTGGGCGATTCACCCCTCCACTTT. Residues: CASSPGLGDSPLHF. The variable domain in full, with the rest retrieved from reference TRBV18 and TRBJ1-6, is NAGVMQNPRHLVRRRGQEARLRCSPMKGHSHVYWYRQLPEEGLKFMVYLQKENIIDESGMPKERFSAEFPKEGPSILRIQQVVRGDSAAYFCASSPGLGDSPLHFGNGTRLTVT.

The chain carries TRBV3-1 (or the pseudogene TRBV3-2) and TRBJ1-2; 7 bases are a match to TRBD1. This CDR3 spans 15 amino acids. J gave up 3 bases and V 4 bases, and 8 bases lay outside the gene matches. CDR1 is LGHDT, CDR2 YNNKEL, per germline (reference sequence). CDR3 in amino acids: CASSLRGQEYYGYTF. The CDR3 region has the DNA TGTGCCAGCAGCCTTAGAGGACAGGAATACTATGGCTACACCTTC.

A word on this clone: Additional DNA sequences in this sample encode the identical CDR3. The J gene is TRBJ2-7, the V gene TRBV20-1; tentative D call: TRBD2 (5 bases). The CDR3 runs 11 residues. V was shortened by 1 base and J by 4 bases, with 5 bases between the two germline ends. Looked up from germline, CDR1 is DFQATT and CDR2 is SNEGSKA (reference sequence). CDR3 in DNA: TGCAGTGCTAGAGGCGGGTACGAGCAGTACTTC. Its protein is CSARGGYEQYF.

The gene calls are TRBV5-1 and TRBJ2-5; D possibly corresponds to TRBD1 (6 bases). V gave up 4 bases and J gave up 2 bases, with 9 bases separating them. Germline assignment: CDR1 SGHRS and CDR2 YFSETQ. The CDR3 is 13 residues long. CDR3 region: CASSKGQQETQYF. Here the CDR3 DNA reads TGCGCCAGCAGCAAAGGACAGCAAGAGACCCAGTACTTC.

This clone was seen ten or more times. This CDR3 is CASSYILGSEAFF. The CDR3 coding sequence is TGTGCCAGCAGTTACATTTTGGGGAGTGAAGCTTTCTTT. The chain recombines TRBV6-6 with TRBJ1-1; D is unresolved. The CDR3 totals 13 residues. Trimming left V 2 bases short and J 7 bases short, with 11 bases between. Germline V gives CDR1 MNHNY, CDR2 SVGAGI (reference sequence).

The chain combines TRBV2 with TRBJ2-7; D unresolved. Germline CDR1 is SNHLY and CDR2 is FYNNEI. This CDR3 region has 12 residues. V shed 6 bases and J shed 6 bases, with 12 bases lying between them. The CDR3 sequence: CASRVESPEQYF. CDR3 in DNA: TGTGCCAGCAGGGTAGAAAGCCCCGAGCAGTACTTC.

The V and J genes are TRBV7-2 and TRBJ2-7; 10 bases match TRBD2. The junction had 11 bases not matched to a gene; V was cut back by 2 bases and J by 7 bases. Germline lookup yields CDR1 SGHTA and CDR2 FQGNSA. The CDR3 runs to 16 residues. CDR3 region: CASSLLGAGGPGEQYF. The CDR3 DNA sequence: TGTGCCAGCAGCTTACTCGGAGCGGGAGGGCCGGGTGAGCAGTACTTC.

The CDR3 DNA reads as TGTGCCAGCAGCTTAGATCTCAGCACAGATACGCAGTATTTT. Its translation: CASSLDLSTDTQYF. The chain links TRBV7-2 to TRBJ2-3; D not certain. The CDR3 contains 14 residues. Per germline, CDR1 SGHTA and CDR2 FQGNSA. V was cut by 1 base and J by 0 bases, with 5 bases left in between.

This chain uses TRBV7-6 with TRBJ2-5; 7 bases agree with TRBD1. Looked up from germline, CDR1 is SGHVS and CDR2 is FNYEAQ. Trimming at V came to 3 bases and at J to 5 bases, leaving 15 bases not matched to a gene. This CDR3 region has 17 residues. The CDR3 region has the DNA TGTGCCAGCAGCTTGGGACAGACAGGGTTGGTATCGGAGACCCAGTACTTC. It specifies CASSLGQTGLVSETQYF.

The J gene is TRBJ1-1, the V gene TRBV6-6, with D unresolved. This CDR3 has 13 amino acids. Trimming took off 0 bases at V and 11 bases at J, with 13 bases between the two ends. Germline CDR1 is MNHNY and CDR2 is SVGAGI (reference sequence). The DNA of the CDR3 is TGTGCCAGCAGTTACTCGATTCTCCTAGTCGCTTTCTTT. This translates into CASSYSILLVAFF.

This chain connects TRBV5-6 to TRBJ1-4; TRBD1 matches 9 bases. Germline V gene data show CDR1 as SGHDT and CDR2 as YYEEEE. The junction had 4 bases not matched to a gene; V was cut back by 4 bases and J by 0 bases. CDR3 length: 16 residues. The CDR3 DNA sequence: TGTGCCAGCAGCGGGACAGGGCAGGCAACTAATGAAAAACTGTTTTTT. The encoded protein is CASSGTGQATNEKLFF.

The rearrangement links TRBV11-2 to TRBJ2-1; the D gene is possibly TRBD2 (5 bases). The CDR3 runs to 18 residues. V lost 0 bases to trimming and J lost 3 bases, with 18 bases between them. Germline lookup yields CDR1 SGHAT and CDR2 FQNNGV. CDR3 DNA: TGTGCCAGCAGCTTAGATTCTTCGGCTAGCAGTTTCTACAATGAGCAGTTCTTC. Protein product: CASSLDSSASSFYNEQFF.

The V gene is TRBV5-1, the J gene TRBJ2-3, with D possibly TRBD1 on 5 matching bases. V was trimmed by 6 bases and J by 4 bases, leaving 18 bases between them. The CDR3 covers 15 residues. Germline V gene data show CDR1 as SGHRS and CDR2 as YFSETQ. CDR3: CASNEGDSPADTQYF. DNA of the CDR3: TGCGCCAGCAACGAAGGGGATTCCCCCGCAGATACGCAGTATTTT.

The sample holds one count of this clone. The rearrangement joins TRBV18 to TRBJ1-5; D may be TRBD1 (5 bases). The ends were cut back, 0 bases at V and 6 bases at J, with 12 bases in the middle. Germline CDR1 is KGHSH and CDR2 is LQKENI. This CDR3 has 15 residues. The CDR3: CASSPPGEAPQPQHF. In nucleotides, the CDR3 is TGTGCCAGCTCACCACCGGGGGAGGCCCCTCAGCCCCAGCATTTT.

The chain couples TRBV21-1 to TRBJ1-2; the D call in the table, TRBD1, was not verified against the DNA. TRBV21-1 is described as a pseudogene. CDR3 length equals 14 residues. Here the CDR3 reads CASSTTGTGCGYTF. CDR3 sequence (DNA): TGTGCCAGCAGCACCACAGGGACAGGCTGTGGCTACACCTTC.

J is TRBJ1-3 and V is TRBV7-2; 7 bases match TRBD1. Germline V gene lookup returns CDR1 SGHTA and CDR2 FQGNSA. This CDR3 has 14 amino acids. Germline trimming cut 5 bases from V and 6 bases from J; bases unmatched to any gene: 7. The CDR3 DNA reads TGTGCCAGCAGCCCGGGACAGTCAAAAAACACCATATATTTT. Encoded protein: CASSPGQSKNTIYF.

The chain couples TRBV11-3 to TRBJ2-2, with a tentative D call TRBD1 (6 bases). Germline-derived CDR1 and CDR2 are SGHNT and YENEEA. The CDR3 totals 13 residues. The V gene lost 5 bases and the J gene lost 4 bases, with 8 bases spanning the gap. The chain's CDR3 is CASSGDITGELFF. The CDR3 bases are TGTGCCAGCAGCGGGGACATCACCGGGGAGCTGTTTTTT.

This clone was observed a single time. This chain connects TRBV27 to TRBJ1-6, with D unclear. The length of the CDR3 is 15 residues. The germline gives CDR1 MNHEY, CDR2 SMNVEV (reference sequence). V gave up 6 bases and J gave up 9 bases, with 18 bases separating them. The CDR3 DNA sequence: TGTGCCAGCAGGCCCGTCGTCGGGAGGGCTTCACCCCTCCACTTT. This translates into CASRPVVGRASPLHF.

This chain joins TRBV7-9 and TRBJ2-5; unclear D gene. Germline CDR1 is SEHNR and CDR2 is FQNEAQ (reference sequence). The CDR3 extends over 13 amino acids. V was pared by 1 base and J by 7 bases, with 10 bases between. The CDR3: CASSLVASGTQYF. The CDR3 bases are TGTGCCAGCAGCTTAGTGGCGTCGGGGACCCAGTACTTC.

The gene calls are TRBV6-2 or TRBV6-3 and TRBJ2-6; D perhaps matches TRBD1 (6 bases). Germline CDR1 and CDR2: MNHEY and SVGEGT. The CDR3 spans 15 residues. V dropped 5 bases and J dropped 2 bases, with 10 bases sitting between them. CDR3 DNA: TGTGCCAGCAGTCAGGGGATTGCTGGGGCCAACGTCCTGACTTTC. Protein product: CASSQGIAGANVLTF.

This clone was observed a single time. V is TRBV9 and J is TRBJ2-7, with D maybe TRBD1 (5 bases). This CDR3 spans 15 amino acids. With 0 bases removed from V and 3 bases from J, the gap between germline ends came to 13 bases. Germline lookup yields CDR1 SGDLS and CDR2 YYNGEE. The CDR3 here is CASSVDGGRDYEQYF. CDR3 in DNA: TGTGCCAGCAGCGTAGATGGCGGCAGGGACTACGAGCAGTACTTC. The full variable domain, its missing parts supplied by reference TRBV9 and TRBJ2-7, is DSGVTQTPKHLITATGQRVTLRCSPRSGDLSVYWYQQSLDQGLQFLIQYYNGEERAKGNILERFSAQQFPDLHSELNLSSLELGDSALYFCASSVDGGRDYEQYFGPGTRLTVT.

This chain links TRBV7-8 with TRBJ2-3, with 7 positions matching TRBD2. This CDR3 has 15 amino acids. V dropped 0 bases and J dropped 6; count of bases not matched to a gene: 6. Germline V lookup: CDR1 SGHVS, CDR2 FQNEAQ. CDR3 protein: CASSLAGGNADTQYF. The CDR3 DNA follows: TGTGCCAGCAGCTTAGCGGGAGGGAATGCGGATACGCAGTATTTT.

V gene TRBV7-9 combines with J gene TRBJ2-5; D might be TRBD2 (5 bases). The CDR3 sequence is 11 residues long. Germline assignment: CDR1 SEHNR and CDR2 FQNEAQ (reference sequence). The CDR3 DNA is TGTGTAGCCGGGGTTGGCGAGACCCAGTACTTC. Translated: CVAGVGETQYF.

The chain employs TRBV27 and TRBJ2-3; D is unclear. The CDR3 extends over 14 amino acids. Trimming removed 5 bases from V and 4 bases from J, with 13 bases in between. The V gene's germline CDR1 is MNHEY and CDR2 SMNVEV (reference sequence). The DNA of the CDR3 is TGTGCCAGCAGTCTACAGCTTACAGCAGATACGCAGTATTTT. It is translated as CASSLQLTADTQYF.

J is TRBJ2-7 and V is TRBV9; TRBD1 matches 7 bases. The J segment lost 2 bases and the V segment lost 3 bases, leaving 8 bases of the junction unmatched. The CDR3 spans 15 residues. Germline V gene lookup returns CDR1 SGDLS and CDR2 YYNGEE. The CDR3 loop is CASSAQPTGPYEQYF. In nucleotides, the CDR3 is TGTGCCAGCAGCGCCCAACCGACAGGGCCCTACGAGCAGTACTTC.

The chain uses TRBV3-1 (or the pseudogene TRBV3-2) and TRBJ1-2, with 7 bases that match TRBD1. The CDR3 consists of 13 residues. Looked up from germline, CDR1 is LGHDT and CDR2 is YNNKEL (reference sequence). The V gene end was trimmed by 5 bases and the J gene end by 5 bases; junction bases not matched to a gene: 5. CDR3 loop: CASSITGEYGYTF. The CDR3 DNA is TGTGCCAGCAGCATAACAGGGGAGTATGGCTACACCTTC.